This record looks at one TCR beta chain sequence and its context. The target antigen is unknown. The data originate from a study of T cells after yellow fever vaccination. TCRdb independently ran MiXCR on the 5' RACE reads; one entry per CDR3 protein. This sample has approximately 450,000 distinct CDR3 sequences, with roughly 20% found just once. Study-wide results and caveats: Abundant clonotypes (contaminants from the bulk population) could be present in FACS-sorted repertoires. Subsequent to the booster, the majority of primary-vaccination clones reappeared (around 96% CD4, around 85% CD8).

This CDR3 spans 13 amino acids. Germline CDR1 reads LNHDA; CDR2 reads SQIVND (reference sequence). V lost 3 bases and J 6 bases, leaving 12 bases between the germline ends. The rearrangement joins TRBV19 to TRBJ2-7; D remains ambiguous. The input for sequencing was PBMCs, taken before the yellow fever booster vaccination. This TCR derives from a young man who received the YFV17D yellow fever vaccine. The CDR3: CASSINREAEQYV. The CDR3 DNA sequence: TGTGCCAGTAGTATCAACAGAGAGGCCGAGCAGTACGTC.